This T cell receptor (beta chain) originates from a study of shared clonotypes between healthy human individuals. The CDR3 has 13 residues. Germline CDR1 MGHDK, CDR2 SYGVNS. After removal of 3 bases from V and 4 bases from J, the junction contained 0 bases not matched to a gene. Positive CCR7 selection of CD45RO-negative cells yielded the naive CD8 cells, and terminally differentiated effector memory CD45RA+ cells were excluded. Several immunoSEQ 96-well plates shared each subset's DNA, each plate a replicate. Replicate PCRs for sorted subsets used approximately 220 ng DNA; this equaled 33,000 or so T cell genomes. TCRdb keeps only in-frame clones here, not all; method: immunoSEQ multiplex PCR. The sample lists about 2 million clones; less than 95% were seen once. On this clone itself: Other DNA sequences in the sample encode the same CDR3.

The receptor comes from a man younger than 35 in good health. Sequencing was done on a sample of naive CD8+ T cells sorted from blood. This chain joins TRBV25-1 and TRBJ1-5; 7 nucleotides align to TRBD1. The CDR3 here is CASSETGNQPQHF. CDR3 in DNA: TGTGCCAGCAGTGAGACAGGGAATCAGCCCCAGCATTTT.